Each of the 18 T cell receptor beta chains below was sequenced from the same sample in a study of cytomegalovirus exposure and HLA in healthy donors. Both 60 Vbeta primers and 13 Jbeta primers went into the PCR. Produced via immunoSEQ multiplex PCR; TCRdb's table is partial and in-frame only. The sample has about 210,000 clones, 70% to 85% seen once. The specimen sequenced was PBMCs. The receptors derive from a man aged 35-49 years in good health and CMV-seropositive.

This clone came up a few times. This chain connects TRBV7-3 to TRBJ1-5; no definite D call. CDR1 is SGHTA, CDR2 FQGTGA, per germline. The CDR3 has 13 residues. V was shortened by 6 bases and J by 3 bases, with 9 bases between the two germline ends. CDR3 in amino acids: CASSLAANQPQHF. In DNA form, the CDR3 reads TGTGCCAGCAGTTTAGCGGCCAATCAGCCCCAGCATTTT.

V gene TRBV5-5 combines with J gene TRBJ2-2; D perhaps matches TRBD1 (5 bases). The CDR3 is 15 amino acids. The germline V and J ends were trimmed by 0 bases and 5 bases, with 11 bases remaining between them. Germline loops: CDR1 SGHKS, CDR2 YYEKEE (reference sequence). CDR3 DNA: TGTGCCAGCAGCTTGGGACAGATTCAAACCGGGGAGCTGTTTTTT. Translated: CASSLGQIQTGELFF.

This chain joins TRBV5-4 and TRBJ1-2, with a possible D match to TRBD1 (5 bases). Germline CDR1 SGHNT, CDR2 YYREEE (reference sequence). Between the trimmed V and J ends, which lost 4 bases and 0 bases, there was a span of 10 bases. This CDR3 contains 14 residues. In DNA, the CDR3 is TGTGCCAGCAGCCCCGCCAGGGCTAACTATGGCTACACCTTC. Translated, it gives CASSPARANYGYTF. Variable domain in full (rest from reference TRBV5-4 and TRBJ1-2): ETGVTQSPTHLIKTRGQQVTLRCSSQSGHNTVSWYQQALGQGPQFIFQYYREEENGRGNFPPRFSGLQFPNYSSELNVNALELDDSALYLCASSPARANYGYTFGSGTRLTVV.

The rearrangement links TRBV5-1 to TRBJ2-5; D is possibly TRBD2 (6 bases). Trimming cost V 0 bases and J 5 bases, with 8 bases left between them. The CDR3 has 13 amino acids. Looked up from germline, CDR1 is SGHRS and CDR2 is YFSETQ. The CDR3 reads CASSLVGGETQYF. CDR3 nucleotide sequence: TGCGCCAGCAGCTTGGTTGGGGGGGAGACCCAGTACTTC.

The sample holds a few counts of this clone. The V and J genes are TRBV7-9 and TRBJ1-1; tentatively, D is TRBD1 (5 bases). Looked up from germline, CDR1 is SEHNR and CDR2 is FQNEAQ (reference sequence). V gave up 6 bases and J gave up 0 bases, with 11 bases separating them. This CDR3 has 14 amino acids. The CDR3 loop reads CASSWGLLNTEAFF. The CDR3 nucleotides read TGTGCCAGCAGTTGGGGACTCTTGAACACTGAAGCTTTCTTT.

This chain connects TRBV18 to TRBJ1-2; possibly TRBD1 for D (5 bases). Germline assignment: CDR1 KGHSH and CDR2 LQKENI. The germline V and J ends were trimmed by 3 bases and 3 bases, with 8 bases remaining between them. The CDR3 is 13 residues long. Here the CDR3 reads CASSPGRDYGYTF. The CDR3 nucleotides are TGTGCCAGCTCACCCGGCAGGGACTATGGCTACACCTTC. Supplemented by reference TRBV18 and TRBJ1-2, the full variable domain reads NAGVMQNPRHLVRRRGQEARLRCSPMKGHSHVYWYRQLPEEGLKFMVYLQKENIIDESGMPKERFSAEFPKEGPSILRIQQVVRGDSAAYFCASSPGRDYGYTFGSGTRLTVV.

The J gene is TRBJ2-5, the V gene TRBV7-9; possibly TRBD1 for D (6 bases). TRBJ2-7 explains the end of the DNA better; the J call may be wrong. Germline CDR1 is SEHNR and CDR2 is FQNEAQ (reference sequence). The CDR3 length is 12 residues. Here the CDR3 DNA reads TGTGCCAGCAGCTTCAGACAGGACGAGCAGTACTTC. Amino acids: CASSFRQDEQYF.

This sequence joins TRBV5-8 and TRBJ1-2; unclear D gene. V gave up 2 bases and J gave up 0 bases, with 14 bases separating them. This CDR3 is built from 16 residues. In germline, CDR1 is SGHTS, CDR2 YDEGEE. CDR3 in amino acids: CASSFRPGRTNYGYTF. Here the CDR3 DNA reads TGTGCCAGCAGCTTCCGGCCTGGGAGAACTAACTATGGCTACACCTTC.

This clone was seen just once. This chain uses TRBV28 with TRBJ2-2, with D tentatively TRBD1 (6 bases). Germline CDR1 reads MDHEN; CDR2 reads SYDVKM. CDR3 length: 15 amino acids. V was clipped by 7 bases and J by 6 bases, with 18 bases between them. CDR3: CASTWGHRVAGELFF. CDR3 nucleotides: TGTGCCAGCACCTGGGGACATCGGGTCGCCGGGGAGCTGTTTTTT. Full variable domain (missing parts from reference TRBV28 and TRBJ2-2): DVKVTQSSRYLVKRTGEKVFLECVQDMDHENMFWYRQDPGLGLRLIYFSYDVKMKEKGDIPEGYSVSREKKERFSLILESASTNQTSMYLCASTWGHRVAGELFFGEGSRLTVL.

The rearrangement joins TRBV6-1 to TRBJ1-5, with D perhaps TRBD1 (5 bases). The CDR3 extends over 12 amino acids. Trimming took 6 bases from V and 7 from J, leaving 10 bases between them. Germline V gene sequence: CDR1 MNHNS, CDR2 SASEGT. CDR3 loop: CASRGGSQPQHF. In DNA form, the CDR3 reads TGTGCCAGCAGGGGGGGGAGCCAGCCCCAGCATTTT.

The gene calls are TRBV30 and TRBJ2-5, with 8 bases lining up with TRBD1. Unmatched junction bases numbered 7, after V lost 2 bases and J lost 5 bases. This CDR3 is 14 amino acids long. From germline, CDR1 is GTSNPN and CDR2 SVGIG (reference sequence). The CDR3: CAWSQDRVGETQYF. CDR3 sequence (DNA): TGTGCCTGGAGTCAGGACAGGGTTGGCGAGACCCAGTACTTC.

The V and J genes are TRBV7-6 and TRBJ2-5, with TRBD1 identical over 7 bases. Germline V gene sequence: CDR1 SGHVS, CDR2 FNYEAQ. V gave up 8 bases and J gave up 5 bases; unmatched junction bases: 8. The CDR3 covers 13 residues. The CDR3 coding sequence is TGTGCCAGCCAACAGGGGACAGCGGAGACCCAGTACTTC. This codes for CASQQGTAETQYF.

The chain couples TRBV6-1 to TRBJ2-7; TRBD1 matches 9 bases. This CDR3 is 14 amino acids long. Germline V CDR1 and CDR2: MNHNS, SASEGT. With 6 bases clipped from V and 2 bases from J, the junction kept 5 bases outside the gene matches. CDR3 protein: CASRTGQGTYEQYF. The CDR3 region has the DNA TGTGCCAGCAGGACGGGACAGGGCACCTACGAGCAGTACTTC.

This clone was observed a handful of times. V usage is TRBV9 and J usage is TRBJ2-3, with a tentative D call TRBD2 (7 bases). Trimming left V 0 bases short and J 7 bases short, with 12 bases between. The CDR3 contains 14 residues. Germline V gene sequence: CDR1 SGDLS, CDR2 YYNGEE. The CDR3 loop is CASSVEGGGHTQYF. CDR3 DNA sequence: TGTGCCAGCAGCGTAGAGGGGGGGGGACATACGCAGTATTTT.

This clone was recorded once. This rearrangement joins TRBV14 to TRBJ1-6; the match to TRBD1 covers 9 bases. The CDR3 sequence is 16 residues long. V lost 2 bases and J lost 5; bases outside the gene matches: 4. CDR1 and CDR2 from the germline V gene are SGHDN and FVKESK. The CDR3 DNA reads TGTGCCAGCAGCCAACAACAGGGGGCGAATAATTCACCCCTCCACTTT. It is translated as CASSQQQGANNSPLHF.

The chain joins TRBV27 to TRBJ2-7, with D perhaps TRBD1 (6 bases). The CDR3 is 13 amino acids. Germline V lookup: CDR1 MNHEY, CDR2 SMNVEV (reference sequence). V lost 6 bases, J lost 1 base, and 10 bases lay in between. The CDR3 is CASRNRDSYEQYF. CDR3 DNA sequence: TGTGCCAGCAGAAACAGGGATTCCTACGAGCAGTACTTC.

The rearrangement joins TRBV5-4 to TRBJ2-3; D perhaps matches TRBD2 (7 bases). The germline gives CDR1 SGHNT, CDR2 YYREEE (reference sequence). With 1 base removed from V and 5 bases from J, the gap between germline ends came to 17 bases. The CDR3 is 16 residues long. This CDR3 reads CASSLYRGAEVDTQYF. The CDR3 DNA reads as TGTGCCAGCAGCTTGTACCGGGGGGCCGAGGTAGATACGCAGTATTTT. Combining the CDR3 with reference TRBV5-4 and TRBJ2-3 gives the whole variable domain ETGVTQSPTHLIKTRGQQVTLRCSSQSGHNTVSWYQQALGQGPQFIFQYYREEENGRGNFPPRFSGLQFPNYSSELNVNALELDDSALYLCASSLYRGAEVDTQYFGPGTRLTVL.

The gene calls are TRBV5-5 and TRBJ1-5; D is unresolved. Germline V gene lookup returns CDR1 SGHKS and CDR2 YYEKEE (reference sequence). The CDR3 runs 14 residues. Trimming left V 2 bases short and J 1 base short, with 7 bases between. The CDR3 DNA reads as TGTGCCAGCAGCTTTTTGGGCAGCAATCAGCCCCAGCATTTT. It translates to CASSFLGSNQPQHF.